This T cell receptor (beta chain) was identified during a study of shared clonotypes between healthy human individuals. General study results and limits: Despite large depth, sorted-subset datasets appeared incompletely sequenced.

Germline V lookup: CDR1 DFQATT, CDR2 SNEGSKA (reference sequence). Trimming shortened V by 6 bases and J by 6 bases, and 9 bases separated the two germline ends. CDR3 length equals 11 residues. For every subset, genomic DNA was evenly distributed across several immunoSEQ plates. The sorted-subset replicate PCRs were given around 200 ng DNA, which is around 29,000 T cell genomes. Some clones are missing from TCRdb's copy, which holds only in-frame ones; the method was immunoSEQ multiplex PCR. The sample shows 2 million to 2.5 million clones, approximately 93% of them seen only once. On this clone itself: As yet, its antigen is unknown.

The sample consisted of naive CD4+ T cells from PBMCs. Subset reported: CD45RA+ positively selected. The gene calls are TRBV20-1 and TRBJ2-1; weak D call: TRBD2 (6 bases). The sequence derives from a man younger than 30 in good health. Some clones in this sample may be carry-over from other donors' samples. The CDR3 loop is CSAGLSNEQFF. In DNA, the CDR3 is TGCAGTGCAGGACTATCCAATGAGCAGTTCTTC.